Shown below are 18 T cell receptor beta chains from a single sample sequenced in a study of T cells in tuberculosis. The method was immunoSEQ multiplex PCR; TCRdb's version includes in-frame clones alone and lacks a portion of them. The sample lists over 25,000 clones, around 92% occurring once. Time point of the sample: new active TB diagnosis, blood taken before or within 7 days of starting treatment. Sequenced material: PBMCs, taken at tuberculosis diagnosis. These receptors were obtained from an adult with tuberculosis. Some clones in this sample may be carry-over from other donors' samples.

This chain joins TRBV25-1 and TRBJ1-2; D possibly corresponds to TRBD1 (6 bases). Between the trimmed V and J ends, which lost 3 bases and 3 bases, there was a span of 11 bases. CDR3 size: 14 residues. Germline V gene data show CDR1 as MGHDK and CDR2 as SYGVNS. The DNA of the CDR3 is TGTGCCAGCAGTGATGGCAGGGGTGACTATGGCTACACCTTC. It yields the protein CASSDGRGDYGYTF.

As DNA, the CDR3 is TGTGCCAGCAGCCAGACTAGCGGGGGCGGCAATGAGCAGTTCTTC. This encodes CASSQTSGGGNEQFF. The chain links TRBV7-7 to TRBJ2-1; 12 nucleotides match TRBD2. The CDR3 totals 15 residues. V lost 5 bases and J lost 6; bases outside the gene matches: 5. Germline CDR1 reads SSHAT; CDR2 reads FNYEAQ (reference sequence).

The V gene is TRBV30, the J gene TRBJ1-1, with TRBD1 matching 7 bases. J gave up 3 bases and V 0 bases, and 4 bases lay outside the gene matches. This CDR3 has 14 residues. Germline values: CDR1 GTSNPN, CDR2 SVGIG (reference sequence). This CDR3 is CAWSVHRGYTEAFF. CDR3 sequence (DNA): TGTGCCTGGAGTGTACACAGGGGATACACTGAAGCTTTCTTT.

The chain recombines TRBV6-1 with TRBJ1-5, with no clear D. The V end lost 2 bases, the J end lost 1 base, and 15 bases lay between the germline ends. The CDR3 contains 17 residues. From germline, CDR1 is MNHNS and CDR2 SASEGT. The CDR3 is CASSEPIRTRSNQPQHF. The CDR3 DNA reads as TGTGCCAGCAGTGAACCAATCCGGACTCGCAGCAATCAGCCCCAGCATTTT.

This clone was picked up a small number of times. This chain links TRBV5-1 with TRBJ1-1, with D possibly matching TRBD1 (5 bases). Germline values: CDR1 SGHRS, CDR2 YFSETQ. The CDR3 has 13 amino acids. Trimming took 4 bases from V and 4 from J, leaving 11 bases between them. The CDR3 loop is CASSVGVITEAFF. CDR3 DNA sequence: TGCGCCAGCAGCGTAGGGGTGATCACTGAAGCTTTCTTT.

For the CDR3, the DNA is TGTGCCAGCAGTTCGACAGGGATAGGCTACACTGAAGCTTTCTTT. Encoded protein: CASSSTGIGYTEAFF. The chain links TRBV27 to TRBJ1-1; 7 positions match TRBD1. CDR1 is MNHEY, CDR2 SMNVEV, per germline (reference sequence). This CDR3 is 15 amino acids long. V dropped 4 bases and J dropped 3; count of bases not matched to a gene: 8.

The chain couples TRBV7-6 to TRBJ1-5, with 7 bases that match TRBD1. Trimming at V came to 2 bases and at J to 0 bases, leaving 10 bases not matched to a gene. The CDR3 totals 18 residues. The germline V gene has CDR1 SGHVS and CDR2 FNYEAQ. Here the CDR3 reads CASSLLPTGRYSNQPQHF. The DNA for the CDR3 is TGTGCCAGCAGCTTACTTCCGACAGGGCGTTATAGCAATCAGCCCCAGCATTTT.

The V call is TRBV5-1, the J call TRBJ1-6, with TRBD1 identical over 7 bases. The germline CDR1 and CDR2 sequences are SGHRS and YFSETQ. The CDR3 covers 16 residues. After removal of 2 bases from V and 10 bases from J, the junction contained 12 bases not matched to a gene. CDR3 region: CASSLDSRTGRSPLHF. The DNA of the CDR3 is TGCGCCAGCAGCTTAGACAGCCGGACAGGAAGGTCACCCCTCCACTTT.

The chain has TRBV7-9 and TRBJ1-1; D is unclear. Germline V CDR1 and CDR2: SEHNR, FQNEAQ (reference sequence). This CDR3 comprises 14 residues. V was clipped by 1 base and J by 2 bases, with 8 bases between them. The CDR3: CASSLVIRNTEAFF. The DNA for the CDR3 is TGTGCCAGCAGCTTAGTGATCAGAAACACTGAAGCTTTCTTT.

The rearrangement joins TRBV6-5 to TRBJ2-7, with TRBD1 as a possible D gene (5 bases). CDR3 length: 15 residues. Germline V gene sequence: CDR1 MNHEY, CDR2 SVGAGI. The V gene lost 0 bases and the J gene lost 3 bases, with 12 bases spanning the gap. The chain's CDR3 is CASSYSGAMGYEQYF. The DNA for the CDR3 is TGTGCCAGCAGTTACTCAGGGGCGATGGGCTACGAGCAGTACTTC.

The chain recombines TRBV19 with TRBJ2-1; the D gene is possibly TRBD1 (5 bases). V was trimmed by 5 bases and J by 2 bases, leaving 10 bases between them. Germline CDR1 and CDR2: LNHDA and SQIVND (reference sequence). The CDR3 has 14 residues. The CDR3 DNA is TGTGCCAGTAGTGCTCTAGGGGCCTACAATGAGCAGTTCTTC. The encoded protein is CASSALGAYNEQFF.

CDR3 protein: CASSPQGRETQYF. The CDR3 nucleotides are TGTGCCAGCTCACCGCAGGGCCGGGAGACCCAGTACTTC. J is TRBJ2-5 and V is TRBV18; D is perhaps TRBD1 (5 bases). The CDR3 contains 13 residues. The V and J ends lost 3 bases and 5 bases respectively, with 10 bases between them. From germline, CDR1 is KGHSH and CDR2 LQKENI.

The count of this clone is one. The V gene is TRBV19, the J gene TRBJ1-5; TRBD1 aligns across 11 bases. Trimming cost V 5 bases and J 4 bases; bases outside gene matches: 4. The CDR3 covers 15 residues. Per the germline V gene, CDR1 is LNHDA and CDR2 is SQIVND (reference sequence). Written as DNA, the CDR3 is TGTGCCAGTAGTCCCAGGGACAGGGGGAATCAGCCCCAGCATTTT. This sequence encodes CASSPRDRGNQPQHF.

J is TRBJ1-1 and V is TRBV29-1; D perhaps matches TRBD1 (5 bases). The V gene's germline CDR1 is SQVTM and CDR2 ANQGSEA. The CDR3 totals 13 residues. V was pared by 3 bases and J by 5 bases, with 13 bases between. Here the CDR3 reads CSVDGGALTEAFF. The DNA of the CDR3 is TGCAGCGTTGATGGCGGGGCGTTGACTGAAGCTTTCTTT.

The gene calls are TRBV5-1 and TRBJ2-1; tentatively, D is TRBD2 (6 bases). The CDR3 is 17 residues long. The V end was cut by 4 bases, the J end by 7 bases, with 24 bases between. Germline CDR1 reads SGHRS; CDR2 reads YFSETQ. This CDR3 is CASSQRARPPGRNEQFF. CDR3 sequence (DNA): TGCGCCAGCAGCCAACGGGCAAGACCCCCAGGGAGGAATGAGCAGTTCTTC.

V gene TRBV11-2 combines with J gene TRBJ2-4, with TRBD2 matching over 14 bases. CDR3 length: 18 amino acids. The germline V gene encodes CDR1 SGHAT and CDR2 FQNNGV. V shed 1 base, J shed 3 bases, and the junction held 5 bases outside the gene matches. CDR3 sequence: CASSLGRLAGGIKNIQYF. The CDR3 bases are TGTGCCAGCAGCTTAGGGCGACTAGCGGGGGGGATCAAAAACATTCAGTACTTC.

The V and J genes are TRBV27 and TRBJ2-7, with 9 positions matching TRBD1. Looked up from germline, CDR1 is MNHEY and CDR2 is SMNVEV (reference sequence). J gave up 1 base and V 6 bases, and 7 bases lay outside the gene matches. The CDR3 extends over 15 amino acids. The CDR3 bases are TGTGCCAGCAGCCTAACAGGGGGCGCATCCTACGAGCAGTACTTC. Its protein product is CASSLTGGASYEQYF.

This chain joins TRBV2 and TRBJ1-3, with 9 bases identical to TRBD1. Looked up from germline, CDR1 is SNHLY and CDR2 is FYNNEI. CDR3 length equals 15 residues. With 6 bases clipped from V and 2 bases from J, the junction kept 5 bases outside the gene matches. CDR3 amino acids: CASSGTGFAGNTIYF. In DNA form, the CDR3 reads TGTGCCAGCAGCGGGACAGGGTTTGCTGGAAACACCATATATTTT.